The rows below give T cell receptor beta chains drawn from one sample of a study of long-term antiretroviral therapy in people with HIV. Generated by immunoSEQ multiplex PCR, the TCRdb table keeps only in-frame clones and is missing some. The profile shows about 50,000 clones, around 84% of them singletons. The input for sequencing was unsorted PBMCs, taken 0.8 years after starting antiretroviral therapy. The origin of the receptors is a woman aged 18-30 years with HIV. The CDR3 runs from the conserved cysteine through the conserved F or W. A D gene is named only where the DNA matches it firmly. The size entry is marked missing in some rows and otherwise reads once, few, many or a size class.

length,size,D,V,J,DNA,CDR3
15,NA,NA,TRBV4-3,TRBJ2-4,TGCGCCAGCAGCCAAGGAGGGCAGGGAAGGAACATTCAGTACTTC,CASSQGGQGRNIQYF
13,NA,NA,TRBV5-3,TRBJ2-1,TGTGCCAGAAGCTTGGAGGATCGGGATGGGCAGTTCTTC,CARSLEDRDGQFF
13,NA,NA,TRBV15,TRBJ1-2,TGTGCCACCAGCGAAGGCAGGGCCTATGGCTACACCTTC,CATSEGRAYGYTF
16,NA,NA,TRBV28,TRBJ2-7,TGTGCCAGCAGTTTTCCCTTACCGGGCCTTACCTACGAGCAGTACTTC,CASSFPLPGLTYEQYF
14,NA,NA,TRBV18,TRBJ2-7,TGTGCCAGCTCAGGGGCAGGGGACTTCTACGAGCAGTACTTC,CASSGAGDFYEQYF
14,NA,TRBD1,TRBV6-4,TRBJ1-2,TGTGCCAGCGGGGGGGAGGACAGGGGAAACGGCTACACCTTC,CASGGEDRGNGYTF
14,once,NA,TRBV7-9,TRBJ1-5,TGTGCCAGCAGCTTGGGGGGGGCAATTCAGCCCCAGCATTTT,CASSLGGAIQPQHF
17,NA,TRBD2,TRBV4-3,TRBJ2-7,TGCGCCAGCAGCCCGAAAGATAGCCAGCGGGAGTCCCACGAGCAGTACTTC,CASSPKDSQRESHEQYF
11,medium-sized,NA,TRBV5-1,TRBJ1-2,TGCGCCAGCAGCCTAGGGGGAGGCTACACCTTC,CASSLGGGYTF
16,NA,TRBD2,TRBV5-4,TRBJ2-7,TGTGCCAGCAGCCGACCCCTCGCGGGAGGGTCCTACGAGCAGTACTTC,CASSRPLAGGSYEQYF
12,NA,NA,TRBV4-1,TRBJ1-2,TGCGCCAGCAGTAAAGACAGCTATGGCTACACCTTC,CASSKDSYGYTF
13,NA,NA,TRBV13,TRBJ2-7,TGTGCCAGCAGCTTAGGCAGCGCGCCCGAGCAGTACTTC,CASSLGSAPEQYF
16,NA,NA,TRBV6-1,TRBJ1-3,TGTGCCAGCAGTGAAATGGGACACTTCTCTGGAAACACCATATATTTT,CASSEMGHFSGNTIYF